Described below is a single TCR beta chain sequence and its context. The target of this receptor is not known. Base qualities were left out, and no much larger clone turns up one base away. V is trimmed back by 2 bases and J by 4 bases, and the junction contains 12 bases that no gene match accounts for. Including cysteine and phenylalanine, the CDR3 has 17 amino acids. The only DNA kept is the CDR3, 51 bases in frame from the first base. From a lookup of the germline V gene, CDR1 and CDR2 are SGHAT and FQNNGV. This specimen comes from a study of Graves' ophthalmopathy and Graves' hyperthyroidism (dated by TCRdb to the late 2010s). About the investigation overall: Peripheral blood samples were taken at the time of initial diagnosis, before any treatment was given. To explore V-J signatures that distinguish ophthalmopathy from hyperthyroidism, a discovery set of 100 patients was enrolled, made up of some 41 with ophthalmopathy and 57 with stable hyperthyroidism. Following sample collection, hyperthyroidism patients were given methimazole at a starting dose of 30 mg daily, and ophthalmopathy patients were given high-dose intravenous methylprednisolone. For independent validation, a separate cohort was made up of 18 hyperthyroidism patients plus 17 patients who later progressed from hyperthyroidism to ophthalmopathy. In roughly six hyperthyroidism patients, T-cell repertoires of thyroid tissue and blood were compared. In total, over 130 blood samples were TCR-sequenced: 40 to 45 ophthalmopathy, some 72 hyperthyroidism and some 17 hyperthyroidism-to-ophthalmopathy patients. The study used signatures of the TCR beta repertoire to tell Graves' ophthalmopathy apart from Graves' hyperthyroidism and to predict which patients would progress to ophthalmopathy. The approximately 98 discovery patients were randomly divided into training and test sets at a 7:3 ratio.

For repertoire sequencing, the TCR beta CDR3 regions were amplified from RNA transcripts. A first-round RT-PCR used HTBI primers with the Qiagen OneStep RT-PCR kit, followed by a second-round multiplex PCR, size selection and purification. Libraries were sequenced paired-end with 100 bp reads on an Illumina HiSeq2000. The original methods were these. SOAPnuke was used to process the reads, removing any read that contained adapters or uncalled bases, had a mean Phred below 15, or lacked an exact match to the constant primer or identifier. COPE v1.2.5 was used to merge the high-quality paired reads. Clonotypes were defined as unique nucleotide sequences and were aligned to IMGT TRB V, D and J references using MiTCR v1.1. Only V-J combinations with frequency above 0.0001 were analysed, covering approximately 99% of repertoires. A TCR clonal expansion and chaos score per V-J combination was defined as the ratio of F50 clonal expansion to chaos observed in the TCRdist matrix. Features were reduced by Welch's t-statistics and random forest to over 10 V-J combinations, which fed a naive Bayes classifier. Thyroid-blood repertoire similarity was quantified with the Morisita-Horn index. TCRdb trimmed public reads at Q25 via fastp, called clones via MiXCR and kept in-frame beta chains. Each record represents a unique CDR3 protein, reported with the most common genes and DNA among its rows. These V and J calls originate from TCRdb's pipeline instead of the authors' own analysis. This sample has just over 400,000 distinct CDR3 sequences in its table, and around 21% of those were observed once. The ten largest make up around 3% of the sample.

Paper-wide results and their limitations: In validation, the model predicted ophthalmopathy progression with about 71% sensitivity and roughly 72% specificity; more than ten predicted patients were CT-confirmed with GO in a median of around 6 months. Most expanded thyroid clonotypes with a frequency above 0.001 also appeared in blood, which suggests that blood repertoires may reflect the immune response in the thyroid. Sample size was not statistically predetermined, and group allocation was not concealed from the investigators. In cross-validation, the 13-signature model distinguished ophthalmopathy from stable hyperthyroidism with about 89% sensitivity and about 81% specificity, while in the test set the corresponding values were approximately 79% and 70%.

Hyperthyroidism was considered stable if no progression to ophthalmopathy occurred within 18 months of follow-up. Patients with hyperthyroidism were aged 18 to 65 years, had been newly diagnosed, and had a disease duration of less than 2 months. Patients with other autoimmune diseases, uncontrolled infections, pregnancy or lactation were excluded. Clinical symptoms, serum thyroxine, TRAb, thyroid ultrasound and orbital computed tomography were used for diagnosis. PBMCs were isolated from more than 8 ml of fresh peripheral blood by Ficoll-Paque density gradient centrifugation. Total RNA was extracted using Trizol reagent, and RNA quality was checked on an Agilent 2100 Bioanalyzer.

The sample was peripheral blood. The sequence is built from TRBV11-2 and TRBJ2-3, and 7 junctional nucleotides match TRBD1. The sequence came from a woman under 30 with stable Graves' hyperthyroidism. Donor details come from another sample of the same person, matched by shared clones. The CDR3: CASSLKGASFHADTQYF. The nucleotides are TGTGCCAGCAGCTTAAAGGGGGCCTCCTTCCACGCAGATACGCAGTATTTT.